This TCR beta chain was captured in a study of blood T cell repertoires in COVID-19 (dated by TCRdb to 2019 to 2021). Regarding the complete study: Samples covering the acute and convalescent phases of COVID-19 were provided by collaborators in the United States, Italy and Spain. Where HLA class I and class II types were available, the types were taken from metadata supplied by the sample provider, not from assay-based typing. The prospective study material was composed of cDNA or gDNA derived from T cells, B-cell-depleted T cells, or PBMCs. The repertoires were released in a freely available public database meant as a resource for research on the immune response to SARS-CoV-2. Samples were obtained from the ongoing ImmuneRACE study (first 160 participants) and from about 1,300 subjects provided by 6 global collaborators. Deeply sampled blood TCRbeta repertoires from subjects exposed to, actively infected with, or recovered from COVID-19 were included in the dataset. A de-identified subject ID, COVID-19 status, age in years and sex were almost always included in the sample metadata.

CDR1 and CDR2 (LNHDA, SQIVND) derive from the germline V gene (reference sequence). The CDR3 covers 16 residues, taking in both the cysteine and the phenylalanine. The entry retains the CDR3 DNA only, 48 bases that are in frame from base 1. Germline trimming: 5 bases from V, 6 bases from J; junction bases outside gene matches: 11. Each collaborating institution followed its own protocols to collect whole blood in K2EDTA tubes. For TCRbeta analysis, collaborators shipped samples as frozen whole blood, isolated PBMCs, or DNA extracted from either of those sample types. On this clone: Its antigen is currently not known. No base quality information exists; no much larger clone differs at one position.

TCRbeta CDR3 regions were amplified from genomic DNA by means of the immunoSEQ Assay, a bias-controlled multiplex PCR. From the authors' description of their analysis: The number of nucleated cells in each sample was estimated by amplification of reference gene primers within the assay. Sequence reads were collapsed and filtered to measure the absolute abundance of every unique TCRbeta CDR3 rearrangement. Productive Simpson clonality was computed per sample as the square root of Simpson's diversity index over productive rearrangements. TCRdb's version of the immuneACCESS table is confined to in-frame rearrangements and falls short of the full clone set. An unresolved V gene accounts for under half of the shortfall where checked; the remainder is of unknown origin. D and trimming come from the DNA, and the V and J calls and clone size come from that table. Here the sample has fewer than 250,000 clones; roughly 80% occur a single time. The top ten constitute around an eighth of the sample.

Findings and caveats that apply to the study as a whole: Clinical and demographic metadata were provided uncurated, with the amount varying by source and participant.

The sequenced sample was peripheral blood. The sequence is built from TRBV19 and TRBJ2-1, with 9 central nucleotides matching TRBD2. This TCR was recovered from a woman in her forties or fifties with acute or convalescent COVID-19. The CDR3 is CASSWVVGGGANEQFF. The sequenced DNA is TGTGCCAGTAGTTGGGTGGTTGGCGGGGGGGCCAATGAGCAGTTCTTC. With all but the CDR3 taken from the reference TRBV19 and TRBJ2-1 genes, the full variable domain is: DGGITQSPKYLFRKEGQNVTLSCEQNLNHDAMYWYRQDPGQGLRLIYYSQIVNDFQKGDIAEGYSVSREKKESFPLTVTSAQKNPTAFYLCASSWVVGGGANEQFFGPGTRLTVL.